The next 26 T cell receptor beta chains were all read from a single sample in a study of T cells after yellow fever vaccination. TCRdb reprocessed the 5' RACE reads via MiXCR and lists one record per CDR3 protein. The sample includes 68,000 or so distinct CDR3 sequences, around 7.4% seen only once; the top ten take about 40%. The sample in question was CD8+ T cells sorted from PBMCs, obtained 15 days after the yellow fever booster vaccination. The receptors stem from a man younger than 45 who received the YFV17D yellow fever vaccine.

This clonotype was seen repeatedly, ten times or more. V usage is TRBV15 and J usage is TRBJ2-2; D possibly corresponds to TRBD2 (6 bases). With 8 bases removed from V and 3 bases from J, the gap between germline ends came to 13 bases. The CDR3 has 14 amino acids. In germline, CDR1 is LNHNV, CDR2 YYDKDF (reference sequence). The DNA of the CDR3 is TGTGCCACCGAGGAGGGAAGGGACACCGGGGAGCTGTTTTTT. Translated: CATEEGRDTGELFF.

This clonotype was picked up many times. V gene TRBV5-6 combines with J gene TRBJ2-6, with D hard to call. Germline V gene sequence: CDR1 SGHDT, CDR2 YYEEEE. Trimming cost V 2 bases and J 1 base, with 4 bases left between them. The CDR3 has 14 residues. CDR3 in DNA: TGTGCCAGCAGCTTCGGGTCTGGGGCCAACGTCCTGACTTTC. Amino acid sequence: CASSFGSGANVLTF.

At least ten counts were recorded for this clonotype. V gene TRBV20-1 combines with J gene TRBJ2-1, with 7 bases lining up with TRBD2. Germline V gives CDR1 DFQATT, CDR2 SNEGSKA (reference sequence). This CDR3 spans 15 amino acids. After removal of 6 bases from V and 2 bases from J, the junction contained 10 bases not matched to a gene. For the CDR3, the DNA is TGCAGTGCCCGAGGGCGGGAGAGGACCTACAATGAGCAGTTCTTC. Its translation: CSARGRERTYNEQFF.

This clonotype was picked up many times. The chain joins TRBV24-1 to TRBJ1-4; D ambiguous. The ends were cut back, 7 bases at V and 8 bases at J, with 16 bases in the middle. Per germline, CDR1 KGHDR and CDR2 SFDVKD. CDR3 length: 14 residues. CDR3 sequence reads: CATSTPASVEKLFF. Written as DNA, the CDR3 is TGTGCCACCAGCACCCCGGCATCGGTCGAAAAACTGTTTTTT.

At least ten counts were recorded for this clonotype. One junction end disagrees with the germline gene, perhaps due to a read error. The chain is built from TRBV6-6 and TRBJ1-2; no clear D. The CDR3 covers 12 residues. Germline V gene data show CDR1 as MNHNY and CDR2 as SVGAGI (reference sequence). CDR3 in amino acids: CASSLPNLGSSF. Written as DNA, the CDR3 is TGTGCCAGCAGCCTCCCGAACTTGGGTTCTTCTTTC.

This clonotype has at least ten counts. The gene calls are TRBV20-1 and TRBJ2-5, with D perhaps matching TRBD1 or TRBD2 (5 bases each). This CDR3 region has 14 residues. Germline values: CDR1 DFQATT, CDR2 SNEGSKA (reference sequence). The germline V and J ends were trimmed by 2 bases and 0 bases, with 10 bases remaining between them. The CDR3 DNA sequence: TGCAGTGCTAGACGGGACGGGTACCAAGAGACCCAGTACTTC. It codes for CSARRDGYQETQYF.

This clonotype has a count of ten or more. The chain recombines TRBV12-3 or TRBV12-4 with TRBJ2-5; D not certain. V lost 6 bases and J lost 2, with 13 bases in between. The CDR3 loop spans 14 amino acids. The CDR3 loop reads CASSPLPAQETQYF. The CDR3 DNA is TGTGCCAGCAGCCCCCTCCCCGCGCAAGAGACCCAGTACTTC.

This clonotype appeared many times. This sequence joins TRBV10-3 and TRBJ2-1, with 16 bases that match TRBD2. The CDR3 runs to 14 residues. Germline values: CDR1 ENHRY, CDR2 SYGVKD. J lost 6 bases, V lost 9 bases, and 2 bases had no gene match. The CDR3 DNA reads as TGTGCCATGGGGACTAGCGGGAGGGGCAATGAGCAGTTCTTC. This translates into CAMGTSGRGNEQFF.

This clonotype showed up many times. This chain uses TRBV4-1 with TRBJ2-1; maybe TRBD2 (6 bases). Trimming shortened V by 1 base and J by 6 bases, and 19 bases separated the two germline ends. The CDR3 is made up of 17 amino acids. The germline V gene encodes CDR1 MGHRA and CDR2 YSYEKL. CDR3 protein: CASSQAKSGLLINEQFF. The CDR3 coding sequence is TGCGCCAGCAGCCAAGCCAAGTCGGGACTCCTCATCAATGAGCAGTTCTTC.

This clonotype was recorded at least ten times. This chain connects TRBV12-3 or TRBV12-4 to TRBJ2-4; D remains ambiguous. The germline V and J ends were trimmed by 8 bases and 1 base, with 9 bases remaining between them. The CDR3 has 13 residues. Written as DNA, the CDR3 is TGTGCCAGCCAGGAGTTTGCCAAAAACATTCAGTACTTC. The encoded protein is CASQEFAKNIQYF.

This chain connects TRBV6-2 or TRBV6-3 to TRBJ2-3, with 9 bases matching TRBD2. Looked up from germline, CDR1 is MNHEY and CDR2 is SVGEGT. This CDR3 region has 14 residues. With V trimmed by 9 bases and J by 5 bases, 9 bases remained unmatched. The CDR3 bases are TGTGCCAGGAAACAGACTAGCGGACGAGATACGCAGTATTTT. This encodes CARKQTSGRDTQYF.

This clonotype was detected ten times or more. The chain joins TRBV7-9 to TRBJ2-1; D is ambiguous. Germline CDR1 reads SEHNR; CDR2 reads FQNEAQ (reference sequence). V dropped 5 bases and J dropped 3 bases, with 8 bases sitting between them. This CDR3 comprises 13 residues. This CDR3 reads CASSPPFYNEQFF. CDR3 nucleotides: TGTGCCAGCAGCCCCCCATTCTACAATGAGCAGTTCTTC.

There are a few counts of this clonotype. This chain connects TRBV29-1 to TRBJ2-5, with D perhaps matching TRBD2 (6 bases). Germline V gene lookup returns CDR1 SQVTM and CDR2 ANQGSEA. The CDR3 is 12 residues long. Trimming shortened V by 6 bases and J by 9 bases, and 17 bases separated the two germline ends. This CDR3 is CSVEPGTPPQYF. As DNA, the CDR3 is TGCAGCGTAGAACCCGGGACTCCACCCCAGTACTTC.

This clonotype has at least ten counts. This rearrangement joins TRBV7-9 to TRBJ2-7, with D unclear. V gave up 2 bases and J gave up 3 bases, with 11 bases separating them. The CDR3 is 14 amino acids. Per the germline V gene, CDR1 is SEHNR and CDR2 is FQNEAQ (reference sequence). The CDR3 sequence is CASSLSGANYEQYF. The CDR3 DNA sequence: TGTGCCAGCAGCTTATCTGGTGCCAACTACGAGCAGTACTTC. The full variable domain, with the rest looked up from reference TRBV7-9 and TRBJ2-7, is DTGVSQNPRHKITKRGQNVTFRCDPISEHNRLYWYRQTLGQGPEFLTYFQNEAQLEKSRLLSDRFSAERPKGSFSTLEIQRTEQGDSAMYLCASSLSGANYEQYFGPGTRLTVT.

This clonotype was detected ten times or more. This rearrangement joins TRBV14 to TRBJ2-3, with D possibly matching TRBD1 (6 bases). Germline CDR1 reads SGHDN; CDR2 reads FVKESK. This CDR3 spans 15 amino acids. The V end was cut by 4 bases, the J end by 3 bases, with 14 bases between. The chain's CDR3 is CASSRGTSVTDTQYF. The DNA for the CDR3 is TGTGCCAGCAGCCGGGGGACATCTGTTACAGATACGCAGTATTTT. The whole variable domain, filled in from reference TRBV14 and TRBJ2-3, reads EAGVTQFPSHSVIEKGQTVTLRCDPISGHDNLYWYRRVMGKEIKFLLHFVKESKQDESGMPNNRFLAERTGGTYSTLKVQPAELEDSGVYFCASSRGTSVTDTQYFGPGTRLTVL.

The chain employs TRBV3-1 and TRBJ2-6, with 7 bases fitting TRBD1. Trimming at V came to 10 bases and at J to 4 bases, leaving 19 bases not matched to a gene. The germline gives CDR1 LGHDT, CDR2 YNNKEL (reference sequence). This CDR3 has 18 amino acids. The CDR3 reads CATSIQGQVELGANVLTF. The CDR3 nucleotides read TGTGCCACCTCCATCCAAGGACAGGTAGAGCTCGGGGCCAACGTCCTGACTTTC.

The chain is built from TRBV6-2 or TRBV6-3 and TRBJ1-1; the match to TRBD1 covers 7 bases. J was trimmed by 1 base and V by 6 bases; bases with no gene match: 8. Germline-derived CDR1 and CDR2 are MNHEY and SVGEGT. This CDR3 contains 15 residues. CDR3 loop: CASRMGQIGNTEAFF. The CDR3 coding sequence is TGTGCCAGCAGAATGGGACAGATTGGGAACACTGAAGCTTTCTTT.

This clonotype was observed at least ten times. The chain carries TRBV10-3 and TRBJ1-1; D is ambiguous. Trimming took 3 bases from V and 1 from J, leaving 12 bases between them. The germline CDR1 and CDR2 sequences are ENHRY and SYGVKD. The CDR3 has 15 amino acids. This chain's CDR3 is CAISEDLDQNTEAFF. As DNA, the CDR3 is TGTGCCATCAGTGAAGATCTTGACCAGAACACTGAAGCTTTCTTT.

This clonotype is termed medium-sized. CDR3 sequence: CASSFLGPLNSYEQYF. In DNA, the CDR3 is TGTGCCAGCAGTTTCCTCGGGCCCTTAAACTCCTACGAGCAGTACTTC. This chain joins TRBV6-5 and TRBJ2-7; D call uncertain. CDR1 and CDR2 (germline): MNHEY, SVGAGI. CDR3 size: 16 residues. V gave up 4 bases and J gave up 0 bases, with 16 bases separating them.

This clonotype was observed at least ten times. V is TRBV29-1 and J is TRBJ2-1, with 8 bases that match TRBD2. CDR3 length: 16 amino acids. After removal of 0 bases from V and 0 bases from J, the junction contained 4 bases not matched to a gene. CDR1 and CDR2 from the germline V gene are SQVTM and ANQGSEA. The CDR3 DNA reads TGCAGCGTTGAAGACCCAGGGACTAGCTCCTACAATGAGCAGTTCTTC. Protein: CSVEDPGTSSYNEQFF.

This clonotype was counted many times. V and J are TRBV28 and TRBJ1-1; TRBD1 matches 9 bases. CDR1 and CDR2 from the germline V gene are MDHEN and SYDVKM. Trimming removed 6 bases from V and 6 bases from J; junction bases left unmatched: 8. This CDR3 comprises 14 residues. As DNA, the CDR3 is TGTGCCAGCAGCCCCCCCGACAGGGGGGCTGAAGCTTTCTTT. Amino acids: CASSPPDRGAEAFF.

This clonotype was observed a handful of times. The genes are TRBV6-2 or TRBV6-3 and TRBJ2-1; unclear D gene. V was shortened by 4 bases and J by 7 bases, with 5 bases between the two germline ends. This CDR3 contains 11 residues. Germline V gene sequence: CDR1 MNHEY, CDR2 SVGEGT. CDR3 in DNA: TGTGCCAGCAGTTGGGCTAATGAGCAGTTCTTC. Protein: CASSWANEQFF.

This clonotype was counted ten times or more. This chain connects TRBV20-1 to TRBJ2-7, with D tentatively TRBD2 (6 bases). Germline V CDR1 and CDR2: DFQATT, SNEGSKA (reference sequence). The CDR3 is made up of 14 amino acids. Trimming removed 0 bases from V and 4 bases from J, with 13 bases in between. The CDR3, as DNA: TGCAGTGCTAGAGATGAACGGGAGTGGTACGAGCAGTACTTC. Residues: CSARDEREWYEQYF.

The V call is TRBV27, the J call TRBJ2-7; 7 bases align to TRBD2. CDR3 size: 14 residues. The junction had 4 bases not matched to a gene; V was cut back by 4 bases and J by 1 base. CDR1 and CDR2 from the germline V gene are MNHEY and SMNVEV (reference sequence). As DNA, the CDR3 is TGTGCCAGCAGTTCCTGGGGGGGGTCCTACGAGCAGTACTTC. This sequence encodes CASSSWGGSYEQYF.

Ten or more counts support this clonotype. The chain combines TRBV7-9 with TRBJ2-3, with D perhaps TRBD2 (5 bases). This CDR3 has 15 residues. V was pared by 2 bases and J by 4 bases, with 13 bases between. Germline V gene lookup returns CDR1 SEHNR and CDR2 FQNEAQ (reference sequence). DNA of the CDR3: TGTGCCAGCAGCTTATCCGGGAACCCCCCAGATACGCAGTATTTT. Translation: CASSLSGNPPDTQYF.

This clonotype has ten or more counts. The genes are TRBV29-1 and TRBJ2-1, with 9 positions matching TRBD1. The germline V gene encodes CDR1 SQVTM and CDR2 ANQGSEA. The CDR3 length is 12 residues. Losses at the gene ends were 6 bases for V and 6 bases for J; bases not matched to a gene: 3. The CDR3 DNA reads TGCAGCGTGCAACAGGGGGCCAATGAGCAGTTCTTC. Protein sequence: CSVQQGANEQFF.